The clone carrying this T cell receptor (beta chain) showed up many times. Its antigen is currently unknown. Time point described: persistent/refractory GD, antithyroid drugs over 5 years with positive TRAb. Extracted PBMC RNA gave rise to the TCR library. Building of the TCR beta libraries involved iRepertoire HTBI primers and Arm-PCR of CDR3 regions. TCRdb re-called the multiplex PCR reads through MiXCR, storing one row per CDR3 protein. The profile shows approximately 500,000 distinct CDR3 sequences, 20% to 25% of them singletons. The data were obtained in a study of regulatory T cells in long-lasting Graves disease. The study, taken as a whole, reports: Persistent cases of Graves' showed reduced TCR diversity relative to newly diagnosed patients.

V shed 5 bases and J shed 3 bases, with 19 bases lying between them. The CDR3 has 16 residues. Per germline, CDR1 MDHEN and CDR2 SYDVKM. The chain joins TRBV28 to TRBJ1-2, with D maybe TRBD1 (5 bases). The receptor was isolated from a female donor with Graves disease. Sequences were derived from peripheral blood mononuclear cells (PBMCs), sampled when the disease was refractory, from a patient treated with antithyroid drugs. The CDR3 spells CASSPSGGGTDYGYTF. CDR3 bases: TGTGCCAGCAGTCCCTCCGGGGGGGGGACGGACTATGGCTACACCTTC.